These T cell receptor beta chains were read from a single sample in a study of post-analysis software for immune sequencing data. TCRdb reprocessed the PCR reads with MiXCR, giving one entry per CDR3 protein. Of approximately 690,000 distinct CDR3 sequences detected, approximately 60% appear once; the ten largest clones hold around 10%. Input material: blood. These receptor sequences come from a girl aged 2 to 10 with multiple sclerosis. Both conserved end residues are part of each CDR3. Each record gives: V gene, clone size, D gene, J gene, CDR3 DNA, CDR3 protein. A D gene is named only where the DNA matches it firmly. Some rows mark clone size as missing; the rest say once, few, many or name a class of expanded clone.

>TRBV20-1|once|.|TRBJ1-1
TGCAGTGCTAGAGATTTCGGCACTGAAGCTTTCTTT
CSARDFGTEAFF
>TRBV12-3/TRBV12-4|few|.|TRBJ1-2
TGTGCCAGCAGCTCGGACTCTATTAACTATGGCTACACCTTC
CASSSDSINYGYTF
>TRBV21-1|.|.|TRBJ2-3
TGTGCCAGCAGCAATAATCTCCAGGGGGCCGCAGATACGCAGTATTTT
CASSNNLQGAADTQYF
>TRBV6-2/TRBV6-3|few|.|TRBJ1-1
TGTGCCAGCACCCATAACACTGAAGCTTTCTTT
CASTHNTEAFF
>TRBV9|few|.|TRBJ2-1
TGTGCCAGCAGGGCTGAGGGCGGTGAGCAGTTCTTC
CASRAEGGEQFF
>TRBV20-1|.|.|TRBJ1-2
TGCAGTGCTAGAGTTGGGGGTGGATCTGGCTACACCTTC
CSARVGGGSGYTF
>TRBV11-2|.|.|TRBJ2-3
TGTGCCAGCAGCTTCCCCCAGACAGCGCGCACAGATACGCAGTATTTT
CASSFPQTARTDTQYF
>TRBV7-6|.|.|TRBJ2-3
TGTGCCAGCAGCAACCGCGAAACAGATACGCAGTATTTT
CASSNRETDTQYF
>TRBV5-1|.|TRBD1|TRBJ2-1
TGCGCCAGCAGCTTGGAGGGACAGGGTACTAATGAGCAGTTCTTC
CASSLEGQGTNEQFF
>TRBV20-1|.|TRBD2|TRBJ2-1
TGCAGTGCACGACGACGACTAGCGGGAGTGTGGGGGGGGGCCTACAATGAGCAGTTCTTC
CSARRRLAGVWGGAYNEQFF
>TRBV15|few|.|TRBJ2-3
TGTGCCACCAGCAGGATGGGCGTCACAGATACGCAGTATTTT
CATSRMGVTDTQYF
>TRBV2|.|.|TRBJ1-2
TGTGCCAGCAGTGAACAGCGGTCTAACTATGGCTACACCTTC
CASSEQRSNYGYTF
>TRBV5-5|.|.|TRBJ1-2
TGTGCCAGCAGCTTGGGGGGAGGAGAGGGATTTGGCTACACCTTC
CASSLGGGEGFGYTF
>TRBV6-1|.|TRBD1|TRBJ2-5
TGTGCCAGCAGTGGGTCAGGGGGAGAGACCCAGTACTTC
CASSGSGGETQYF
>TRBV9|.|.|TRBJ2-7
TGTGCCAGCAGCGTAACTTGGCAGGGTAACGAGCAGTACTTC
CASSVTWQGNEQYF
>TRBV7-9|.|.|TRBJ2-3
TGTGCCAGCAGCTTACTCGCCACAAGGGGTACAGATACGCAGTATTTT
CASSLLATRGTDTQYF
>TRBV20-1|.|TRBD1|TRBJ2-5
TGCAGTGCTCCCCGGACAGGGGAAAGTTGGGGCCAAGAGACCCAGTACTTC
CSAPRTGESWGQETQYF
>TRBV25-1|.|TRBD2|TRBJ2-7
TGTGCCAGCAGCGACCAATTAGGACTAGCGGGAGATCGGGCCGACTACGAGCAGTACTTC
CASSDQLGLAGDRADYEQYF
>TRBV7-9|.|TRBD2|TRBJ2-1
TGTGCCAGCAGCTTAGGGCTAGCGGGAGTCGGTCCCTACAATGAGCAGTTCTTC
CASSLGLAGVGPYNEQFF
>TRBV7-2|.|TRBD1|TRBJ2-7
TGTGCCAGCAGCTTACGGGAACCAGGGGGCAGCGAGCAGTACTTC
CASSLREPGGSEQYF
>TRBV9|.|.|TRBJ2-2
TGTGCCAGCAGCGTAGAAGCGGCGGGGACCGGGGAGCTGTTTTTT
CASSVEAAGTGELFF
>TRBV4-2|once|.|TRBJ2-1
TGTGCCAGCAGCCCTGCGCGAGGAGCGTCGGAGCAGTTCTTC
CASSPARGASEQFF
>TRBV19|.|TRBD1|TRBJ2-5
TGTGCCAGTAGTATTGGACAGGGACCACAAGAGACCCAGTACTTC
CASSIGQGPQETQYF
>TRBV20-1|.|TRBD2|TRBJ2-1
TGCAGTGCCCTTGACCCGGGGGGATACAATGAACAGTTCTTC
CSALDPGGYNEQFF
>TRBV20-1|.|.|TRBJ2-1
TGCAGTGCTAGTCGACTAGGTGCCCGACTAGGCAGATACAATGAGCAGTTCTTC
CSASRLGARLGRYNEQFF
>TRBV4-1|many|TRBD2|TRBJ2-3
TGTGCCAGCAGTTTGGGACTAGCGGACACAGATACGCAGTATTTT
CASSLGLADTDTQYF
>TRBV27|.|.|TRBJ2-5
TGTGCCAGCACCGGGTTCAGTAGCGAGACCCAGTACTTC
CASTGFSSETQYF
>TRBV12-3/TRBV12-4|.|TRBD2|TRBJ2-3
TGTGCCAGCAGTTTGGGGCCGGGAGCGGGAGGCACAGATACGCAGTATTTT
CASSLGPGAGGTDTQYF
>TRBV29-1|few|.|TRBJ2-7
TGCAGCGTTGGGCCCCCCCGGGGTAGCGAGCCCTACGAGCAGTACTTC
CSVGPPRGSEPYEQYF
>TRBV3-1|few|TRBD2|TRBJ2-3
TGTGCCAGCAGCCAAGATTGGCTAGCGGGAATGACAGATACGCAGTATTTT
CASSQDWLAGMTDTQYF
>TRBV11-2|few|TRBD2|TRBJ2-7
TGTGCCAGCAGCTTAGATCAGTCTAGCGGGCTCGACGAGCAGTACTTC
CASSLDQSSGLDEQYF
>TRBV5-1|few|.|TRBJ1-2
TGCGCCAGCAGCTTACTACAGGGTACAAGATATGGCTACACCTTC
CASSLLQGTRYGYTF
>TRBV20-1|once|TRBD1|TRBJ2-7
TGCAGTGCTAGACTCCGGCGGACAGGTAATTCCTACGAGCAGTACTTC
CSARLRRTGNSYEQYF
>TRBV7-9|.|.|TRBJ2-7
TGTGCCAGCAGCTTAGTTGGTGGGAGCAACGAGCAGTACTTC
CASSLVGGSNEQYF
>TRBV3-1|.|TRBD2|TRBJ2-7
TGTGCCAGCAGGCTGACTAGCGGTTCCTACGAGCAGTACTTC
CASRLTSGSYEQYF
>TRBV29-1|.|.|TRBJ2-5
TGCAGCGTTGCCGGAAATGAGCAGTACTTC
CSVAGNEQYF
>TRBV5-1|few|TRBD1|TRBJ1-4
TGCGCCAGCAGCTTGGTTACAGGGGGAACTAATGAAAAACTGTTTTTT
CASSLVTGGTNEKLFF
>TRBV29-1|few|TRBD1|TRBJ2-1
TGCAGCGTTCTCAGGGGGCATTACAATGAGCAGTTCTTC
CSVLRGHYNEQFF
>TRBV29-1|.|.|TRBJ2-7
TGCAGCGTTGTACCACTTCAGGGTGACTACGAGCAGTACTTC
CSVVPLQGDYEQYF
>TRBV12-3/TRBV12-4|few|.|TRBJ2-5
TGTGCCAGCAGTTTAGCAAATCAAGAGACCCAGTACTTC
CASSLANQETQYF
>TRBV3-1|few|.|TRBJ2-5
TGTGCCAGCAGCCAAGAAATCAGGGCAGGAGAGACCCAGTACTTC
CASSQEIRAGETQYF
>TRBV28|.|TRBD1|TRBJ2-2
TGTGCCAGCAGTTTCGACAGGGGCGGGACCGGGGAGCTGTTTTTT
CASSFDRGGTGELFF
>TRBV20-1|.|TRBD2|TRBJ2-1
TGCAGTGCAGCCGGACTAGCGGGAGTAGGGGAGCAGTTCTTC
CSAAGLAGVGEQFF
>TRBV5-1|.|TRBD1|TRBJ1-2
TGCGCCAGCAGCTTCGCAGGGGGCAGAGGCTACACCTTC
CASSFAGGRGYTF
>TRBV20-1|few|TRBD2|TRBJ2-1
TGCAGTGCCGACTACTTAGCGGGGGGCCACTACAATGAGCAGTTCTTC
CSADYLAGGHYNEQFF
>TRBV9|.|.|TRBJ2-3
TGTGCCAGCAGCGTTTCCGCCGCGGGAGATACGCAGTATTTT
CASSVSAAGDTQYF
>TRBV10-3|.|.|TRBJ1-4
TGTGCCATCAGTGCGGGGGAATCTAATGAAAAACTGTTTTTT
CAISAGESNEKLFF